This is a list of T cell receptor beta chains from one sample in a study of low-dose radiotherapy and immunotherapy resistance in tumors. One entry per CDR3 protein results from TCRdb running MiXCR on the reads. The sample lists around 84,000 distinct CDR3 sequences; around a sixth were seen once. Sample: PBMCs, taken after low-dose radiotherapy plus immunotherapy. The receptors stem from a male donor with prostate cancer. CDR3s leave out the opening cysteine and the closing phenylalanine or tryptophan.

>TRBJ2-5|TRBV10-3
ATRDAGETQY
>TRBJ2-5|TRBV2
ASSARLAGETQY
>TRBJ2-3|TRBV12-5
ASGPSSTDTQY
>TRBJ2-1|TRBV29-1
SGGRTDSNEQF
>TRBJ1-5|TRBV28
ASSYRTGRNQPQH
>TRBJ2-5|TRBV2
ASSLQGGQETQY
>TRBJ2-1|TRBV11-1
ASSLRLDSSYNEQF
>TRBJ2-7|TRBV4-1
ASSREVASHYEQY
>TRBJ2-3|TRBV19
ASSMGLAGSTDTQY
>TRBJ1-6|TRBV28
ASSFLDGNSPLH
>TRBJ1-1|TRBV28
AGSRDRDTEAF
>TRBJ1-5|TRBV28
ASSFGGLMPQH
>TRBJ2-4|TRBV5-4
ASSLEGGLKNIQY
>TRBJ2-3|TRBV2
ASSEAELAADTQY
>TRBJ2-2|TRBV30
AWRSRGQSTGELF
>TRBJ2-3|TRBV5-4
ASSSGTADPY
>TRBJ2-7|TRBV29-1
SVPSEGSYEQY
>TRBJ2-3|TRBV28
ASSSQTSGRWDTQY
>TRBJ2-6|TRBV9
ASSARLPSGANVLT
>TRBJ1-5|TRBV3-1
ASSLTTGDQPQH
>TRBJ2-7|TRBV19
ASSENRGRDYEQY
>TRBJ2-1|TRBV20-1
SARDRAGGIYNEQF
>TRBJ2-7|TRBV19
ASSRDSKTYEQY
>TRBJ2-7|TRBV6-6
ASRDSASYEQY
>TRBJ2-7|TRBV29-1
SGGSGLTTYEQY
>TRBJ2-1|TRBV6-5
ASSYNTLSSYNEQF
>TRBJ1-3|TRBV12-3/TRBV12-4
ASGWTGIRSGNTIY
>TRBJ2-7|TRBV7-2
ASRTGPGVSYEQY
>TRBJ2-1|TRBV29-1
SAEAGTMYNEQF
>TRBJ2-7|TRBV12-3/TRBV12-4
ASSSGQGTYEQY
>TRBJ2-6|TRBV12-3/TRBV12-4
ASSPHRGSGANVLT
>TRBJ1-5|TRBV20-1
SARGERLSNQPQH
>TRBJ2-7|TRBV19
ASSTEGTSSYEQY
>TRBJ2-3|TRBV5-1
ASRLRTSGTTDTQY
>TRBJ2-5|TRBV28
ASSSPGVPQETQY
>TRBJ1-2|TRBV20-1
SARGGSYGYT
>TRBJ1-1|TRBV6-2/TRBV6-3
ASSYIPMNTEAF
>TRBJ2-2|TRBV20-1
SARDLGGTGELF
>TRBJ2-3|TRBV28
ASSQSGTGIADTQY
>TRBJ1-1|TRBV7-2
ASSPQTGNTEAF
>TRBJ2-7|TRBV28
ASSFPTSGRVSGEQY